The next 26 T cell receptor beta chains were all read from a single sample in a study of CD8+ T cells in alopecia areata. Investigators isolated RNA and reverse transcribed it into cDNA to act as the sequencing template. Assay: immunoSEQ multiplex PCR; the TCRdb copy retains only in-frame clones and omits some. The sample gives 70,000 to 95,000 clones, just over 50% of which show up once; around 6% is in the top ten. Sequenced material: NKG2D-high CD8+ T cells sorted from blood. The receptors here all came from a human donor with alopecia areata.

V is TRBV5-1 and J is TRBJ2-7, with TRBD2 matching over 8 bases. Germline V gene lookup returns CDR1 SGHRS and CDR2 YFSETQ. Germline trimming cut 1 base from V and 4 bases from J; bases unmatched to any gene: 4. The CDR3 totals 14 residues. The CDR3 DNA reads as TGCGCCAGCAGCTTGACTTCGGGGGGGTACGAGCAGTACTTC. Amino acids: CASSLTSGGYEQYF.

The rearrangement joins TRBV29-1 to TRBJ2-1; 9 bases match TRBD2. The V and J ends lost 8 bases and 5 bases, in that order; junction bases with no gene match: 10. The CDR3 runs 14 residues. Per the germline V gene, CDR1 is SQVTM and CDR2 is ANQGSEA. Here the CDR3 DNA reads TGCAGCACCCGAGGCGGGAGGGTCAACAATGAGCAGTTCTTC. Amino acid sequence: CSTRGGRVNNEQFF.

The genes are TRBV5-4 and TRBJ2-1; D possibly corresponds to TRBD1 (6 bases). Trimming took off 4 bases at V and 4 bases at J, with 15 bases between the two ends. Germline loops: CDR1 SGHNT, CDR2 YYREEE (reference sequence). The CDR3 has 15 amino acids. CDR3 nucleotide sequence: TGTGCCAGCAGCGCCGACAGGAGACTGTACAATGAGCAGTTCTTC. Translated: CASSADRRLYNEQFF. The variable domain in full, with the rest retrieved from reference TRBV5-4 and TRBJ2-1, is ETGVTQSPTHLIKTRGQQVTLRCSSQSGHNTVSWYQQALGQGPQFIFQYYREEENGRGNFPPRFSGLQFPNYSSELNVNALELDDSALYLCASSADRRLYNEQFFGPGTRLTVL.

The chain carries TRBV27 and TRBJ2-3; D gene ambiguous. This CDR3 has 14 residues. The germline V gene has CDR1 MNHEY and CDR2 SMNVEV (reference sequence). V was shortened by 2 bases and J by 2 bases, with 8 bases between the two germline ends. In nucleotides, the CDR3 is TGTGCCAGCAGTTTAATAAGTCCCACAGATACGCAGTATTTT. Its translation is CASSLISPTDTQYF.

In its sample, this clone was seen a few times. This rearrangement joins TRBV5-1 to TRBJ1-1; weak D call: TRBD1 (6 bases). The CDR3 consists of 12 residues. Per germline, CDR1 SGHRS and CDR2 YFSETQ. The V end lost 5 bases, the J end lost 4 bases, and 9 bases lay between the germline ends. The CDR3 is CASSQGPTEAFF. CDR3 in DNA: TGCGCCAGCAGTCAGGGGCCCACTGAAGCTTTCTTT.

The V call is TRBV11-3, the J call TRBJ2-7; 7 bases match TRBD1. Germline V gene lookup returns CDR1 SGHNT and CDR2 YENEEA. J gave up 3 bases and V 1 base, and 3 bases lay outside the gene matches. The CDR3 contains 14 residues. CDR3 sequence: CASSLADRSYEQYF. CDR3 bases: TGTGCCAGCAGCTTAGCGGACAGGAGCTACGAGCAGTACTTC.

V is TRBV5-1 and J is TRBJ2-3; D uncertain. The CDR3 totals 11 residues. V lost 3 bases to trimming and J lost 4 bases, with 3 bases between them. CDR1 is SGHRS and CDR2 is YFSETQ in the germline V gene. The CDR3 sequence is CASSSSDTQYF. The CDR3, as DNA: TGCGCCAGCAGCTCGTCAGATACGCAGTATTTT. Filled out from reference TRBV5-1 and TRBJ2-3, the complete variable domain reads KAGVTQTPRYLIKTRGQQVTLSCSPISGHRSVSWYQQTPGQGLQFLFEYFSETQRNKGNFPGRFSGRQFSNSRSEMNVSTLELGDSALYLCASSSSDTQYFGPGTRLTVL.

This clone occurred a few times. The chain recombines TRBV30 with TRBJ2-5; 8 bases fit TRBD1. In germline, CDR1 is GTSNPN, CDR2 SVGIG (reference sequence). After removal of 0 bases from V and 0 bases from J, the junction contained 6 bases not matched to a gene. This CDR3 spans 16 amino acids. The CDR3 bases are TGTGCCTGGAGTGTACGAGACAGGGGAGACCAAGAGACCCAGTACTTC. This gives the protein CAWSVRDRGDQETQYF.

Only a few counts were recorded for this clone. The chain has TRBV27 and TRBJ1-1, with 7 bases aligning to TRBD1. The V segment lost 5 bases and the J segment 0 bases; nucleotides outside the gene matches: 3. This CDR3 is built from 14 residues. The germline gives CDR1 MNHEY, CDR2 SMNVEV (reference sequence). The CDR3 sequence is CASSVGTVNTEAFF. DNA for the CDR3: TGTGCCAGCAGTGTCGGGACAGTGAACACTGAAGCTTTCTTT.

The CDR3: CASSLILAPDTQYF. Written as DNA, the CDR3 is TGTGCCAGCAGTTTAATACTAGCCCCCGATACGCAGTATTTT. This chain links TRBV28 with TRBJ2-3; maybe TRBD2 (6 bases). This CDR3 region has 14 residues. Germline V gene lookup returns CDR1 MDHEN and CDR2 SYDVKM. V shed 2 bases and J shed 6 bases, with 12 bases lying between them.

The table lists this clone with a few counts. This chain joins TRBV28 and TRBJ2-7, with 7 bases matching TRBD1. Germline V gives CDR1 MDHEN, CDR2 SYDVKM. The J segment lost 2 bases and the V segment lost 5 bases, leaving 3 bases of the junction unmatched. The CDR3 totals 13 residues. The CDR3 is CASSLGTAYEQYF. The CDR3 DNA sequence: TGTGCCAGCAGTCTAGGGACAGCCTACGAGCAGTACTTC.

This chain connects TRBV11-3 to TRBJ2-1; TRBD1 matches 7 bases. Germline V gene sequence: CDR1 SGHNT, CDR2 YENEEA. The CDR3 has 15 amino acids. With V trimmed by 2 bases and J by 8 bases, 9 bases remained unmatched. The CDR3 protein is CASSLILTGRDEQFF. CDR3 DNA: TGTGCCAGCAGCTTAATCCTGACAGGGCGGGATGAGCAGTTCTTC.

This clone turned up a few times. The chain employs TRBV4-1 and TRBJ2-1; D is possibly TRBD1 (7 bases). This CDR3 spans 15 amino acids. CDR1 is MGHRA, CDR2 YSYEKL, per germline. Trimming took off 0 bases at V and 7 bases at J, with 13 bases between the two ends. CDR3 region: CASSQEAGQPNEQFF. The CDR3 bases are TGCGCCAGCAGCCAAGAGGCGGGACAGCCAAATGAGCAGTTCTTC.

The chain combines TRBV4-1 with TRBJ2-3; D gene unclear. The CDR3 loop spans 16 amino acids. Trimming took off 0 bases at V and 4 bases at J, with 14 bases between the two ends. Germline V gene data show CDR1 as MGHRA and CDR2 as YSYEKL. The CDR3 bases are TGCGCCAGCAGCCAAGAGCAGGTTGAACTTCCAGATACGCAGTATTTT. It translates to CASSQEQVELPDTQYF.

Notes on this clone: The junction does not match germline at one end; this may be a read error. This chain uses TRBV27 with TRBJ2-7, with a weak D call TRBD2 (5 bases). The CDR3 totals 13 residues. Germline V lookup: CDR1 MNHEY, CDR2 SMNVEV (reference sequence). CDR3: CASRGGTEAEEYF. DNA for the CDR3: TGTGCCAGCCGGGGTGGCACCGAGGCCGAGGAGTACTTC.

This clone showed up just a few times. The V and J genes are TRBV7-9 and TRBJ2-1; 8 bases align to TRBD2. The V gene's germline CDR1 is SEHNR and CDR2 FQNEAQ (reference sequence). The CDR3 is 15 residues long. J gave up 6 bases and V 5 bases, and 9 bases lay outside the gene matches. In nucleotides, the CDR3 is TGTGCCAGCAGCCCCCAGGCGGGGGGTTCCAATGAGCAGTTCTTC. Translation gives CASSPQAGGSNEQFF.

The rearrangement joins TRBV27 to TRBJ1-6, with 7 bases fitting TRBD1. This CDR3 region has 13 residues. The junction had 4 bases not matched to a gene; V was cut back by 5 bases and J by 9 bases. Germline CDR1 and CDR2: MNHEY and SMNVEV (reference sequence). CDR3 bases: TGTGCCAGCAGTACAGGGGTCCCTTCACCCCTCCACTTT. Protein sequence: CASSTGVPSPLHF.

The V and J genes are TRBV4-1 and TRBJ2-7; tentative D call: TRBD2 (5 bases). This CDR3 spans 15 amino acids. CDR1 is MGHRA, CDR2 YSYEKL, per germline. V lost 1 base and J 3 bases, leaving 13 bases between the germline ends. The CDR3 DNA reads TGCGCCAGCAGCCAAGGCCCCGCGGGTGGCTACGAGCAGTACTTC. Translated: CASSQGPAGGYEQYF.

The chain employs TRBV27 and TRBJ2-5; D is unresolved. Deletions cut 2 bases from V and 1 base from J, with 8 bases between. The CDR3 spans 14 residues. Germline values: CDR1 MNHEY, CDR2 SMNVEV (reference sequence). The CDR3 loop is CASSLIGVQETQYF. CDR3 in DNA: TGTGCCAGCAGTTTAATTGGTGTCCAAGAGACCCAGTACTTC.

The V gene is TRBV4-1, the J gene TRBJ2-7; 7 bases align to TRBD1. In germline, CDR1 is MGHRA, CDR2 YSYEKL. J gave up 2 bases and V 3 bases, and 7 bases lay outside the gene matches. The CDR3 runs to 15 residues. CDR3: CASSQSRDSPYEQYF. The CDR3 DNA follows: TGCGCCAGCAGCCAGAGCCGGGACAGTCCCTACGAGCAGTACTTC.

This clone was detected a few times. This CDR3 reads CSVGGTGSSYNEQFF. CDR3 DNA: TGCAGCGTTGGGGGGACAGGGAGCTCCTACAATGAGCAGTTCTTC. The chain is built from TRBV29-1 and TRBJ2-1; 9 positions match TRBD1. Germline CDR1 is SQVTM and CDR2 is ANQGSEA. The CDR3 totals 15 residues. With 4 bases clipped from V and 0 bases from J, the junction kept 4 bases outside the gene matches.

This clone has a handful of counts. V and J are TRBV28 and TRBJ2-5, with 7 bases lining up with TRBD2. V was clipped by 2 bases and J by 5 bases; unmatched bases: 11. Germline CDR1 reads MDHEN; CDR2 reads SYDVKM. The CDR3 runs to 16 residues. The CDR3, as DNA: TGTGCCAGCAGTTTAGAGAGCGGGATTCCCGTTGAGACCCAGTACTTC. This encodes CASSLESGIPVETQYF.

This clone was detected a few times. As DNA, the CDR3 is TGTGCCAGCAGTTTGGACAGGAGCACAGATACGCAGTATTTT. This encodes CASSLDRSTDTQYF. This sequence joins TRBV28 and TRBJ2-3, with TRBD1 matching 7 bases. The length of the CDR3 is 14 residues. V lost 3 bases and J lost 0; bases outside the gene matches: 0. Germline lookup yields CDR1 MDHEN and CDR2 SYDVKM.

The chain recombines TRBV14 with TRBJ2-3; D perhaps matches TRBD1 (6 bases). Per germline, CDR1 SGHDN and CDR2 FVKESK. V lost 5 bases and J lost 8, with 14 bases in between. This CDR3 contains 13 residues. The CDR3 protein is CASSAGTGITQYF. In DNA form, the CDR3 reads TGTGCCAGCAGCGCCGGAACAGGGATTACGCAGTATTTT.

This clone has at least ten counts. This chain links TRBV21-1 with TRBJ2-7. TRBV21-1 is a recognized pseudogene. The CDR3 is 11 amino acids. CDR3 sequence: CASSDWDPSCF. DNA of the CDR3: TGTGCCAGCAGCGACTGGGACCCCAGTTGTTTC.

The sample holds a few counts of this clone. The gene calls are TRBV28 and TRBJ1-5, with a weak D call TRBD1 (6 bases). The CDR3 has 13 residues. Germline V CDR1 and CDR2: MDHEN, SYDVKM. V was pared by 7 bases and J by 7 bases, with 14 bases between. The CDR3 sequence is CASNRVEGQPQHF. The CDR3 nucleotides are TGTGCCAGCAACAGGGTCGAGGGGCAGCCCCAGCATTTT.